This entry describes one T cell receptor beta chain. The target of this receptor is not known. The sample holds no much larger clone one base away, and base qualities are not on file. TCRbeta CDR3 regions were amplified from genomic DNA by means of the immunoSEQ Assay, a bias-controlled multiplex PCR. As for the original processing: Within the assay, amplification of reference gene primers was used to estimate how many nucleated cells each sample contained. To quantify the absolute abundance of each unique TCRbeta CDR3 rearrangement, sequence reads were collapsed and filtered. For each sample, productive Simpson clonality was calculated by taking the square root of Simpson's diversity index across productive rearrangements. TCRdb obtained this table from immuneACCESS and retained in-frame rearrangements with V and J assigned. These tables miss some clones; where compared with another copy, unresolved V genes account for less than half of the shortfall, and the remainder is unexplained. The V and J calls and the clone size are those of that table, but D and trimming were determined from the DNA. In this sample the table shows 390,000 or so clones, 80% to 90% of which occur a single time. Together, the top ten hold roughly 1.4% of the sample.

Trimming removed 2 bases from V and 0 bases from J, leaving 14 bases between the germline ends. As encoded in the germline V gene (reference sequence), CDR1 is MNHEY while CDR2 is SMNVEV. Including cysteine and phenylalanine, the CDR3 has 17 amino acids. Only the CDR3 DNA is retained, 51 bases long and in frame from the first base. This sample stems from a study of blood T cell repertoires in COVID-19 (dated by TCRdb to about 2020). Study-level background: Collaborator samples came from the United States, Italy and Spain and covered acute and convalescent phases of COVID-19. The prospective study material was composed of cDNA or gDNA derived from T cells, B-cell-depleted T cells, or PBMCs. Subjects who had been exposed to COVID-19, were actively infected with it, or had recovered from it provided the deeply sampled blood TCRbeta repertoires that made up the dataset. The repertoires were released in a freely available public database intended as a resource for research on the immune response to SARS-CoV-2. Samples were obtained from the ongoing ImmuneRACE study (first 160 participants) and from some 1,300 subjects provided by 6 global collaborators. The sample metadata nearly always contained a de-identified subject ID, COVID-19 status, age in years and sex. Where available, HLA class I and class II types were taken from metadata supplied by the sample provider and were not determined by assay-based typing. Results and caveats for the whole study, not just this receptor: The amount of clinical and demographic metadata varied by source and participant and was provided uncurated.

Whole blood was collected in K2EDTA tubes by collaborating institutions according to the institutions' own protocols. Collaborator samples were shipped for TCRbeta analysis as frozen whole blood, isolated PBMCs, or DNA extracted from either sample type. The source of this sequence is a woman in her 30s with active or convalescent COVID-19. Sequences were obtained from peripheral blood. The V gene is TRBV27 and the J gene is TRBJ1-5, with no confidently assigned D gene. The CDR3 is CASSLLLGTYSNQPQHF. The DNA sequence is TGTGCCAGCAGTTTACTTTTGGGCACGTATAGCAATCAGCCCCAGCATTTT.